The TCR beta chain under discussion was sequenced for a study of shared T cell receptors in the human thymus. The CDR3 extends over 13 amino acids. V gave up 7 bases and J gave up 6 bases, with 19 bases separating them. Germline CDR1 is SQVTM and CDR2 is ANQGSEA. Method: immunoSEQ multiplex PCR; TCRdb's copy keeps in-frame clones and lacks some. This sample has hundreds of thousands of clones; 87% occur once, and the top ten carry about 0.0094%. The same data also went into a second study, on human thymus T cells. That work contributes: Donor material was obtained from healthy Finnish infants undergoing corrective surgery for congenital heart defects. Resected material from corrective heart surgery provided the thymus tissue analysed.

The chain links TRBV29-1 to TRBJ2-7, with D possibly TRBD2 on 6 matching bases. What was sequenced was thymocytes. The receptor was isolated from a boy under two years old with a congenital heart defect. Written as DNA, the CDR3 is TGCAGCGCGGGCCCGGGACGGGGGAGCGAGCAGTACTTC. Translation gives CSAGPGRGSEQYF.